One sample yielded the 31 T cell receptor beta chains listed below, sequenced in a study of post-analysis software for immune sequencing data. Study results and caveats: Elevated frequency relative to controls characterized a handful of TRBV segments in patients, TRBV5-6, TRBV5-1 and TRBV20-1 among them.

Antigen specificity for these receptors is unknown. Built from TCR beta cDNA, the libraries had unique molecular identifiers in them. TCRdb redid the calling of the PCR reads with MiXCR, one entry per CDR3 protein. The repertoire has hundreds of thousands of distinct CDR3 sequences, 59% of them found once; the top ten carry about 11%. Specimen: blood. These TCRs come from a girl aged 2 to 9 with multiple sclerosis.

The chain combines TRBV3-1 with TRBJ2-5; TRBD2 is a possible D gene (6 bases). The CDR3 covers 16 residues. V was clipped by 0 bases and J by 5 bases, with 16 bases between them. Germline V gene lookup returns CDR1 LGHDT and CDR2 YNNKEL (reference sequence). The CDR3 sequence is CASSQDGAGSRETQYF. CDR3 bases: TGTGCCAGCAGCCAAGATGGCGCCGGGAGTCGGGAGACCCAGTACTTC.

The rearrangement joins TRBV12-5 to TRBJ1-2; TRBD1 might be the D (6 bases). The CDR3 extends over 13 amino acids. The germline CDR1 and CDR2 sequences are LGHNT and FRNRAP. The V end was cut by 3 bases, the J end by 7 bases, with 12 bases between. DNA for the CDR3: TGTGCTAGTGGTTTCTTGGGACAAACTGGCTACACCTTC. Protein: CASGFLGQTGYTF.

This chain joins TRBV6-6 and TRBJ1-2; no definite D call. CDR1 is MNHNY, CDR2 SVGAGI, per germline (reference sequence). Between the trimmed V and J ends, which lost 0 bases and 4 bases, there was a span of 12 bases. The CDR3 contains 15 residues. Here the CDR3 reads CASSYSAQGGYGYTF. The CDR3 region has the DNA TGTGCCAGCAGTTACTCGGCGCAAGGAGGCTATGGCTACACCTTC.

The J gene is TRBJ1-2, the V gene TRBV4-1; D is unclear. CDR3 length equals 13 residues. CDR1 and CDR2 (germline): MGHRA, YSYEKL. The germline V and J ends were trimmed by 4 bases and 4 bases, with 10 bases remaining between them. DNA for the CDR3: TGCGCCAGCAGCCTGACTCCGGGCTATGGCTACACCTTC. Amino acids: CASSLTPGYGYTF.

This clonotype was seen a single time. The chain links TRBV6-5 to TRBJ2-4, with D hard to call. This CDR3 contains 14 residues. V was shortened by 4 bases and J by 13 bases, with 20 bases between the two germline ends. Germline lookup yields CDR1 MNHEY and CDR2 SVGAGI. The CDR3 DNA reads TGTGCCAGCAGTTTCACGACCCGGTCGGGTGAGCAGTACTTC. Encoded protein: CASSFTTRSGEQYF.

The genes are TRBV5-1 and TRBJ2-7; D may be TRBD2 (6 bases). Germline CDR1 and CDR2: SGHRS and YFSETQ. V lost 1 base, J lost 3 bases, and 14 bases lay in between. The CDR3 length is 15 residues. The CDR3 sequence is CASSLLPGGDYEQYF. The DNA of the CDR3 is TGCGCCAGCAGCTTGTTACCCGGGGGTGACTACGAGCAGTACTTC.

This chain's CDR3 is CASSFLTSGSRTDTQYF. For the CDR3, the DNA is TGTGCCAGCAGCTTCCTGACTAGCGGGAGTAGGACAGATACGCAGTATTTT. This chain links TRBV13 with TRBJ2-3; 12 bases line up with TRBD2. CDR1 PRHDT and CDR2 FYEKMQ come from the germline V gene (reference sequence). This CDR3 contains 17 residues. Trimming cost V 3 bases and J 3 bases; bases outside gene matches: 7. Full variable domain (outside the CDR3, taken from reference TRBV13 and TRBJ2-3): AAGVIQSPRHLIKEKRETATLKCYPIPRHDTVYWYQQGPGQDPQFLISFYEKMQSDKGSIPDRFSAQQFSDYHSELNMSSLELGDSALYFCASSFLTSGSRTDTQYFGPGTRLTVL.

This clonotype was counted between two and nine times. The J gene is TRBJ2-5, the V gene TRBV12-3 or TRBV12-4, with 9 bases identical to TRBD2. The CDR3 loop spans 14 amino acids. The V segment lost 5 bases and the J segment 3 bases; nucleotides outside the gene matches: 4. CDR3 nucleotide sequence: TGTGCCAGCAGTCGCTCTAGCGGGGAAGAGACCCAGTACTTC. It yields the protein CASSRSSGEETQYF.

This sequence joins TRBV29-1 and TRBJ1-1; 9 nucleotides align to TRBD1. V gave up 8 bases and J gave up 1 base; unmatched junction bases: 2. Germline CDR1 and CDR2: SQVTM and ANQGSEA. This CDR3 has 12 residues. CDR3 in amino acids: CSSTGGNTEAFF. CDR3 sequence (DNA): TGCAGCTCGACAGGGGGGAACACTGAAGCTTTCTTT.

This clonotype was found a few times. The chain uses TRBV4-1 and TRBJ2-1, with 7 bases matching TRBD2. The J call is uncertain, as TRBJ2-7 better fits the DNA end. This CDR3 has 17 amino acids. CDR1 and CDR2 (germline): MGHRA, YSYEKL. The CDR3 DNA is TGCGCCAGCAGCCAAGCTTATGGCGGGAGCTCCTACAATGAGCAGTACTTC. Translating it yields CASSQAYGGSSYNEQYF.

This clonotype occurred a few times. The rearrangement links TRBV7-9 to TRBJ2-5, with D possibly TRBD2 on 5 matching bases. The V end lost 1 base, the J end lost 1 base, and 10 bases lay between the germline ends. Germline CDR1 and CDR2: SEHNR and FQNEAQ (reference sequence). The CDR3 has 15 residues. Here the CDR3 reads CASSLDTRPQETQYF. The CDR3 region has the DNA TGTGCCAGCAGCTTAGATACTAGACCCCAAGAGACCCAGTACTTC.

This chain joins TRBV18 and TRBJ2-1; the D is unclear. V lost 2 bases and J 10 bases, leaving 9 bases between the germline ends. The CDR3 loop spans 12 amino acids. The V gene's germline CDR1 is KGHSH and CDR2 LQKENI. CDR3 residues: CASSPDLNEQFF. CDR3 nucleotides: TGTGCCAGCTCACCAGATCTAAACGAGCAGTTCTTC.

This clonotype was picked up a small number of times. The chain combines TRBV12-3 or TRBV12-4 with TRBJ2-6; D may be TRBD1 (5 bases). The CDR3 loop spans 15 amino acids. The V end was cut by 6 bases, the J end by 1 base, with 10 bases between. This CDR3 is CASSLRQSGANVLTF. In DNA, the CDR3 is TGTGCCAGCAGCCTCAGACAGTCTGGGGCCAACGTCCTGACTTTC.

The rearrangement uses TRBV20-1 and TRBJ2-5; D not resolved. Trimming removed 0 bases from V and 5 bases from J, with 10 bases in between. In germline, CDR1 is DFQATT, CDR2 SNEGSKA (reference sequence). The CDR3 has 13 residues. The DNA of the CDR3 is TGCAGTGCTAGAGAACCCACACGGGAGACCCAGTACTTC. Its translation: CSAREPTRETQYF.

The chain uses TRBV4-2 and TRBJ1-5; D unclear. The CDR3 covers 15 residues. Trimming removed 1 base at V and 5 bases at J, with 12 bases between. CDR1 is LGHNA, CDR2 YNFKEQ, per germline. CDR3 region: CASSQGLDVYQPQHF. The DNA of the CDR3 is TGTGCCAGCAGCCAAGGATTGGACGTGTATCAGCCCCAGCATTTT.

This clonotype was detected once. This chain uses TRBV4-3 with TRBJ2-1, with D unclear. Trimming took off 0 bases at V and 9 bases at J, with 6 bases between the two ends. CDR1 LGHNA and CDR2 YSLEER come from the germline V gene. The CDR3 spans 12 residues. The CDR3 loop is CASSQDWSEQFF. The CDR3 DNA follows: TGCGCCAGCAGCCAAGACTGGAGTGAGCAGTTCTTC.

The chain uses TRBV20-1 and TRBJ2-1; tentative D call: TRBD2 (5 bases). Germline CDR1 reads DFQATT; CDR2 reads SNEGSKA (reference sequence). This CDR3 region has 15 residues. Trimming shortened V by 4 bases and J by 2 bases, and 15 bases separated the two germline ends. The CDR3 protein is CSANLRTPTYNEQFF. For the CDR3, the DNA is TGCAGTGCTAACCTACGGACTCCGACCTACAATGAGCAGTTCTTC.

The J gene is TRBJ2-2, the V gene TRBV6-2 or TRBV6-3; maybe TRBD1 (6 bases). CDR1 and CDR2 from the germline V gene are MNHEY and SVGEGT. V lost 3 bases and J lost 6, with 17 bases in between. The CDR3 is 16 amino acids. In DNA, the CDR3 is TGTGCCAGCAGTTATCCCTCTGGGGGCTCTGCCGGGGAGCTGTTTTTT. Its translation: CASSYPSGGSAGELFF.

The rearrangement joins TRBV4-2 to TRBJ2-3, with D possibly matching TRBD2 (6 bases). With 2 bases removed from V and 3 bases from J, the gap between germline ends came to 12 bases. This CDR3 has 15 residues. CDR1 is LGHNA, CDR2 YNFKEQ, per germline. In DNA form, the CDR3 reads TGTGCCAGCAGCCAAAAGGAGGGAGAGACAGATACGCAGTATTTT. This translates into CASSQKEGETDTQYF.

Details on this clonotype: The junction and the germline gene differ at one end; a read error may be behind it. The V gene is TRBV4-1, the J gene TRBJ1-6; D possibly corresponds to TRBD1 (6 bases). Germline CDR1 reads MGHRA; CDR2 reads YSYEKL. CDR3 size: 16 residues. The CDR3 loop reads CASNQEQGVYNSPLHF. The CDR3 DNA follows: TGCGCCAGCAACCAAGAACAGGGCGTCTATAATTCACCCCTCCACTTT.

The V and J genes are TRBV2 and TRBJ2-1, with D possibly TRBD2 on 6 matching bases. Germline V CDR1 and CDR2: SNHLY, FYNNEI. The CDR3 is 13 amino acids. Between the trimmed V and J ends, which lost 6 bases and 10 bases, there was a span of 16 bases. This chain's CDR3 is CASRAEGFGEQFF. Here the CDR3 DNA reads TGTGCCAGCAGGGCGGAGGGCTTTGGGGAGCAGTTCTTC. The whole variable domain, filled in from reference TRBV2 and TRBJ2-1, reads EPEVTQTPSHQVTQMGQEVILRCVPISNHLYFYWYRQILGQKVEFLVSFYNNEISEKSEIFDDQFSVERPDGSNFTLKIRSTKLEDSAMYFCASRAEGFGEQFFGPGTRLTVL.

The rearrangement uses TRBV6-2 or TRBV6-3 and TRBJ1-2; no definite D call. The CDR3 has 16 residues. The germline V gene encodes CDR1 MNHEY and CDR2 SVGEGT. Trimming took off 5 bases at V and 5 bases at J, with 21 bases between the two ends. Here the CDR3 DNA reads TGTGCCAGCAGTCCCCCTTCCGCCAGTCCTATTTATGGCTACACCTTC. It specifies CASSPPSASPIYGYTF.

The J gene is TRBJ2-5, the V gene TRBV7-9, with D possibly TRBD2 on 5 matching bases. Trimming removed 2 bases from V and 5 bases from J, with 12 bases in between. This CDR3 comprises 14 residues. Germline loops: CDR1 SEHNR, CDR2 FQNEAQ (reference sequence). This chain's CDR3 is CASSLNGPGETQYF. The CDR3 DNA is TGTGCCAGCAGCTTAAACGGTCCGGGGGAGACCCAGTACTTC.

This clonotype was picked up a small number of times. J is TRBJ2-5 and V is TRBV6-5; a possible D gene is TRBD2 (6 bases). This CDR3 contains 19 residues. Deletions cut 0 bases from V and 3 bases from J, with 23 bases between. Germline V lookup: CDR1 MNHEY, CDR2 SVGAGI. In nucleotides, the CDR3 is TGTGCCAGCAGTTACTCGAAGAGTGGCCACGCCAGGAGGGAAGAGACCCAGTACTTC. Translated, it gives CASSYSKSGHARREETQYF.

This rearrangement joins TRBV20-1 to TRBJ2-7; the match to TRBD2 covers 8 bases. With the DNA end fitting TRBJ2-5 better, the J assignment may be wrong. CDR1 DFQATT and CDR2 SNEGSKA come from the germline V gene (reference sequence). The CDR3 has 13 amino acids. The CDR3 DNA reads as TGCAGTGCTAGGGATTCCAGCGGGAGGACCCAGTACTTC. Amino acid sequence: CSARDSSGRTQYF.

This clonotype was picked up a small number of times. This chain links TRBV12-3 or TRBV12-4 with TRBJ1-1; the D is unclear. The CDR3 runs 13 residues. Trimming removed 2 bases at V and 2 bases at J, with 6 bases between. This CDR3 reads CASSLMANTEAFF. The CDR3 coding sequence is TGTGCCAGCAGTTTAATGGCCAACACTGAAGCTTTCTTT.

The chain combines TRBV6-2 or TRBV6-3 with TRBJ1-2; no reliable D call. CDR3 size: 14 residues. Germline loops: CDR1 MNHEY, CDR2 SVGEGT. The V gene lost 2 bases and the J gene lost 4 bases, with 11 bases spanning the gap. The CDR3 nucleotides read TGTGCCAGCAGTTACGATCGGGAAGCCTATGGCTACACCTTC. Its translation is CASSYDREAYGYTF.

In its sample, this clonotype was seen a few times. The V and J genes are TRBV4-2 and TRBJ2-1; D remains ambiguous. CDR1 is LGHNA, CDR2 YNFKEQ, per germline. The CDR3 runs 15 residues. V was cut by 3 bases and J by 4 bases, with 13 bases left in between. The CDR3 loop is CASSQLGLSYNEQFF. DNA of the CDR3: TGTGCCAGCAGCCAGCTTGGGCTATCGTACAATGAGCAGTTCTTC.

Notes on this clonotype: No conserved phenylalanine or tryptophan is present at the end of the CDR3, so a read error is the likely explanation. The chain joins TRBV7-3 to TRBJ2-3; D could derive from TRBD1 or TRBD2 (5 bases each). The V end was cut by 6 bases, the J end by 8 bases, with 12 bases between. The CDR3 extends over 12 amino acids. Germline V gene data show CDR1 as SGHTA and CDR2 as FQGTGA. CDR3 sequence: CASSNGAGTQYL. The CDR3 DNA is TGTGCCAGCAGTAATGGGGCGGGTACGCAGTATTTG.

Only a few counts were recorded for this clonotype. The chain uses TRBV6-5 and TRBJ1-5; 7 nucleotides line up with TRBD1. V shed 6 bases and J 4 bases; nucleotides not matched to a gene: 3. This CDR3 region has 13 residues. The germline V gene has CDR1 MNHEY and CDR2 SVGAGI. CDR3 DNA sequence: TGTGCCAGCAGGGACAGGAGAAATCAGCCCCAGCATTTT. Its translation is CASRDRRNQPQHF.

The rearrangement uses TRBV5-1 and TRBJ2-1, with 7 positions matching TRBD1. The trim removed 3 bases at V and 2 bases at J, leaving 11 bases unmatched. CDR3 length: 17 amino acids. Germline values: CDR1 SGHRS, CDR2 YFSETQ. CDR3 amino acids: CASSSGTDWGPYNEQFF. The CDR3 bases are TGCGCCAGCAGCTCAGGGACAGATTGGGGCCCCTACAATGAGCAGTTCTTC.